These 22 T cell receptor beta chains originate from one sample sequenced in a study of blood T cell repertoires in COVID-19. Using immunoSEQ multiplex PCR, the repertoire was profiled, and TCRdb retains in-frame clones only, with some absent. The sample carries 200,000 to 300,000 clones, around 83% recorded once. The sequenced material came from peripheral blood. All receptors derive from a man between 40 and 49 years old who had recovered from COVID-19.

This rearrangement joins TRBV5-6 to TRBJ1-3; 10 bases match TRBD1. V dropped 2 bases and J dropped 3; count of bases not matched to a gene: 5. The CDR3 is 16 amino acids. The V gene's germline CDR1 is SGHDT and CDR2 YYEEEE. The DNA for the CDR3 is TGTGCCAGCAGCTTCCGACAGGGGGCCGGTGGAAACACCATATATTTT. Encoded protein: CASSFRQGAGGNTIYF. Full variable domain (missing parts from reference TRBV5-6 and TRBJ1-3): DAGVTQSPTHLIKTRGQQVTLRCSPKSGHDTVSWYQQALGQGPQFIFQYYEEEERQRGNFPDRFSGHQFPNYSSELNVNALLLGDSALYLCASSFRQGAGGNTIYFGEGSWLTVV.

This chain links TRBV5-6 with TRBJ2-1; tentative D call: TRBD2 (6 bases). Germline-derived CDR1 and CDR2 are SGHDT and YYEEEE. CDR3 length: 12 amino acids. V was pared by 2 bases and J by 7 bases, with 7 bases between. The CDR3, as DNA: TGTGCCAGCAGCTTAGGAGGGAATGAGCAGTTCTTC. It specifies CASSLGGNEQFF. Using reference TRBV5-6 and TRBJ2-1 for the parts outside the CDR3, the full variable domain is DAGVTQSPTHLIKTRGQQVTLRCSPKSGHDTVSWYQQALGQGPQFIFQYYEEEERQRGNFPDRFSGHQFPNYSSELNVNALLLGDSALYLCASSLGGNEQFFGPGTRLTVL.

The CDR3, as DNA: TGCGCCAGCAGCGAACCGGGGTTGCCCCCCTCCTACGAGCAGTACTTC. It codes for CASSEPGLPPSYEQYF. The V and J genes are TRBV4-3 and TRBJ2-7; D may be TRBD2 (5 bases). The CDR3 totals 16 residues. V shed 5 bases and J shed 0 bases, with 17 bases lying between them. Germline V gene data show CDR1 as LGHNA and CDR2 as YSLEER.

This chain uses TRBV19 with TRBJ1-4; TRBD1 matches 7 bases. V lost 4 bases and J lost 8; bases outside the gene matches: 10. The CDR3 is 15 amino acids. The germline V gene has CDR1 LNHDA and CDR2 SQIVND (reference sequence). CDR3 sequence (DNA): TGTGCCAGTAGTACCCGACAGGGTGGGAGGGAAAAACTGTTTTTT. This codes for CASSTRQGGREKLFF.

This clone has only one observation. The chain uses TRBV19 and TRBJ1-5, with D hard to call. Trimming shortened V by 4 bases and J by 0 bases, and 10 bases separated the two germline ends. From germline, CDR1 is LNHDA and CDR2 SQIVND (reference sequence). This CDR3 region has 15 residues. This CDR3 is CASSRSRHSNQPQHF. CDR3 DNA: TGTGCCAGTAGTAGATCCAGGCATAGCAATCAGCCCCAGCATTTT. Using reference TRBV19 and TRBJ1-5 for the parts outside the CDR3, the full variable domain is DGGITQSPKYLFRKEGQNVTLSCEQNLNHDAMYWYRQDPGQGLRLIYYSQIVNDFQKGDIAEGYSVSREKKESFPLTVTSAQKNPTAFYLCASSRSRHSNQPQHFGDGTRLSIL.

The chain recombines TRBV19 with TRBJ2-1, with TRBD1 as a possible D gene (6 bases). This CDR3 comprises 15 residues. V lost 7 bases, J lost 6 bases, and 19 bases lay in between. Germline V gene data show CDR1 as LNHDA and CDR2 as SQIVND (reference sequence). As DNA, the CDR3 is TGTGCCAGTATCCCAGGGGACGCCCGCGGCAATGAGCAGTTCTTC. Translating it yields CASIPGDARGNEQFF.

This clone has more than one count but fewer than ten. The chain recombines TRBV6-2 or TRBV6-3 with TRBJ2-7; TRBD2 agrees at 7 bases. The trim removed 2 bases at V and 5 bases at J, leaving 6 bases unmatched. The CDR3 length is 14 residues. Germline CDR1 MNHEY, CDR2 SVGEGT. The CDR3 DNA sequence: TGTGCCAGCAGTTACCCAGCGGGGTCGAACGAGCAGTACTTC. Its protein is CASSYPAGSNEQYF.

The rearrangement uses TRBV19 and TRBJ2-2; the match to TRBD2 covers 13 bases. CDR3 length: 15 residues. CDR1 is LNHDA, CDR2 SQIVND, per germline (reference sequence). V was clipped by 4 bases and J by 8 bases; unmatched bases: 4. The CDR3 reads CASSRTSGSSGELFF. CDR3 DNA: TGTGCCAGTAGTAGGACTAGCGGGAGTTCGGGGGAGCTGTTTTTT.

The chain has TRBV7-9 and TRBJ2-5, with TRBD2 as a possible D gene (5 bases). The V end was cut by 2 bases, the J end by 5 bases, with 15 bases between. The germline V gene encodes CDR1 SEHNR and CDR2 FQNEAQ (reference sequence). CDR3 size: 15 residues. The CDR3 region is CASSLSQWERETQYF. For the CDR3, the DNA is TGTGCCAGCAGCTTAAGTCAGTGGGAGCGGGAGACCCAGTACTTC.

CDR3 in amino acids: CAISEAQDGEQYF. As DNA, the CDR3 is TGTGCCATCAGTGAGGCTCAGGATGGCGAGCAGTACTTC. This sequence joins TRBV10-3 and TRBJ2-7; no definite D call. In germline, CDR1 is ENHRY, CDR2 SYGVKD. The CDR3 totals 13 residues. The V and J ends lost 2 bases and 6 bases respectively, with 11 bases between them.

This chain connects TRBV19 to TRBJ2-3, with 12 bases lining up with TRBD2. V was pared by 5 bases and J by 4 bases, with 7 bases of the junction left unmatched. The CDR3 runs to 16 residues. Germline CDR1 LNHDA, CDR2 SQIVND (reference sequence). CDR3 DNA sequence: TGTGCCAGTAGTTGGCGGACTAGCGGGGAGTCAGATACGCAGTATTTT. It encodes CASSWRTSGESDTQYF.

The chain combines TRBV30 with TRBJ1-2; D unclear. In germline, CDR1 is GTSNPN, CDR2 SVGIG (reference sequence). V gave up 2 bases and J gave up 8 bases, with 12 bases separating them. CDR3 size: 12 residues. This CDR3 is CAWSKLRRGYTF. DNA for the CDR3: TGTGCCTGGAGTAAGTTACGGCGGGGCTACACCTTC.

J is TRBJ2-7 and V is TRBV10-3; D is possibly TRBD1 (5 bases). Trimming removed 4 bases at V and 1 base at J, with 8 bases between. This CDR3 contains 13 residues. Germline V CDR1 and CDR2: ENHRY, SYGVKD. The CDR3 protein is CAISGQGSYEQYF. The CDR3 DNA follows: TGTGCCATCAGTGGGCAGGGATCCTACGAGCAGTACTTC.

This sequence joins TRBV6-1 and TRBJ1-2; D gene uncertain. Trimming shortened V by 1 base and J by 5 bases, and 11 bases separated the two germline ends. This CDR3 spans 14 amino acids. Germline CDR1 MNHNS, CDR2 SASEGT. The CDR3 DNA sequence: TGTGCCAGCAGTGAAGGGGCAGCAATTTATGGCTACACCTTC. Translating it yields CASSEGAAIYGYTF.

CDR3 in amino acids: CASSEAPFDRGSTNEKLFF. In DNA, the CDR3 is TGTGCCAGCAGTGAAGCTCCGTTTGACAGGGGGTCCACTAATGAAAAACTGTTTTTT. V usage is TRBV6-1 and J usage is TRBJ1-4, with 9 bases that match TRBD1. Trimming took 0 bases from V and 2 from J; bases not matched to a gene: 10. The CDR3 extends over 19 amino acids. Germline CDR1 and CDR2: MNHNS and SASEGT.

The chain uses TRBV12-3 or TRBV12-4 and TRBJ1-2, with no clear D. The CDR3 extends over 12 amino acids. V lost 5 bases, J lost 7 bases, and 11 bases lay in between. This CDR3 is CASSLNAGGYTF. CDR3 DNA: TGTGCCAGCAGTCTAAACGCGGGTGGCTACACCTTC.

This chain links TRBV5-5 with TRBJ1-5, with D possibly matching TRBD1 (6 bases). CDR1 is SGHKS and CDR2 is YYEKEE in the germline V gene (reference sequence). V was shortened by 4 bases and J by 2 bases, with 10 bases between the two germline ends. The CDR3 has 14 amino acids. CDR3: CASSLPGGNQPQHF. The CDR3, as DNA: TGTGCCAGCAGCCTGCCAGGGGGCAATCAGCCCCAGCATTTT.

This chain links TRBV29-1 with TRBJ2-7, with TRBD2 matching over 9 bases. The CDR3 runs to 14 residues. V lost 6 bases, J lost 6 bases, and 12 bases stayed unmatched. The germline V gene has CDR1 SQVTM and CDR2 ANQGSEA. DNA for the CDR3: TGCAGCGTCGCTACTGGGACTAGCAATAGCGAGCAGTACTTC. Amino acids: CSVATGTSNSEQYF.

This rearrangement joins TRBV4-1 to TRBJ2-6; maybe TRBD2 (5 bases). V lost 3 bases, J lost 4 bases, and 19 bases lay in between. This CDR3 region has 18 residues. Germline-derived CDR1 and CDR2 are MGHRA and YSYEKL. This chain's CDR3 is CASSHEGLPLGGANVLTF. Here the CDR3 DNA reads TGCGCCAGCAGCCATGAAGGACTGCCTCTTGGAGGGGCCAACGTCCTGACTTTC.

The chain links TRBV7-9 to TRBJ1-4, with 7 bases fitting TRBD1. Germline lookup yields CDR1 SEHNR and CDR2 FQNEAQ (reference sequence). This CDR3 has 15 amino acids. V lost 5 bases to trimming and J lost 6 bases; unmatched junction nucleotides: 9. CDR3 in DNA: TGTGCCAGCAGCCGCGAGGACAGGCGGGATGAAAAACTGTTTTTT. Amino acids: CASSREDRRDEKLFF.

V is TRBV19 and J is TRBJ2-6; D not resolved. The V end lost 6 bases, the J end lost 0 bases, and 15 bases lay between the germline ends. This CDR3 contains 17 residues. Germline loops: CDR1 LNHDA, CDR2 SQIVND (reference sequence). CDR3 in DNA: TGTGCCAGTAGCACCCCTCCGCAGTCCTCTGGGGCCAACGTCCTGACTTTC. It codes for CASSTPPQSSGANVLTF.

The DNA for the CDR3 is TGTGCCAGCAGCCTATACCTAGCGGGGGGGCTGACAGATACGCAGTATTTT. As protein: CASSLYLAGGLTDTQYF. The chain employs TRBV5-4 and TRBJ2-3; TRBD2 aligns across 12 bases. The CDR3 extends over 17 amino acids. Germline V gives CDR1 SGHNT, CDR2 YYREEE (reference sequence). V lost 4 bases and J lost 3; bases outside the gene matches: 9.